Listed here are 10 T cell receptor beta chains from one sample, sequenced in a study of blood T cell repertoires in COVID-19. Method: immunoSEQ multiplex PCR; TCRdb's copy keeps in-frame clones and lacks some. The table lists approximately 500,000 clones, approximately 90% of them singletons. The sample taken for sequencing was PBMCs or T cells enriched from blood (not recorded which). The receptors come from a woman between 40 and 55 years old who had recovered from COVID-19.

CDR3 DNA: TGTGCCAGCAGTGATGGGGCAGCTGAAGCTTTCTTT. This sequence encodes CASSDGAAEAFF. This sequence joins TRBV2 and TRBJ1-1; tentative D call: TRBD1 (5 bases). Trimming took 3 bases from V and 6 from J, leaving 8 bases between them. The CDR3 sequence is 12 residues long. Germline-derived CDR1 and CDR2 are SNHLY and FYNNEI.

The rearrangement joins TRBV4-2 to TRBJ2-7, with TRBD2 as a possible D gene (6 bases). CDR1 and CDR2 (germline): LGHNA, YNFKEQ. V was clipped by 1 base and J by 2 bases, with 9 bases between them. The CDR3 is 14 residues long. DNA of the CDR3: TGTGCCAGCAGCCAAGCTGCGGGACCCTACGAGCAGTACTTC. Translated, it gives CASSQAAGPYEQYF.

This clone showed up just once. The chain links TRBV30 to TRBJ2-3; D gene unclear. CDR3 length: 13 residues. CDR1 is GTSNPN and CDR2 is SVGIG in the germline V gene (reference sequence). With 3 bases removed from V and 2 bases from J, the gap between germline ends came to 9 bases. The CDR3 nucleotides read TGTGCCTGGAGACTCCCCTCCACAGATACGCAGTATTTT. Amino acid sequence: CAWRLPSTDTQYF.

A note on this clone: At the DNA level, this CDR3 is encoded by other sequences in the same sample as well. The CDR3 sequence is CASSEGGNTEAFF. CDR3 DNA: TGCGCCAGCAGTGAAGGCGGTAACACTGAAGCTTTCTTT. V gene TRBV10-1 combines with J gene TRBJ1-1; D is unclear. The CDR3 contains 13 residues. The germline V gene has CDR1 WNHNN and CDR2 SYGVQD (reference sequence). Trimming pared 3 bases from V and 2 bases from J, leaving 7 bases between.

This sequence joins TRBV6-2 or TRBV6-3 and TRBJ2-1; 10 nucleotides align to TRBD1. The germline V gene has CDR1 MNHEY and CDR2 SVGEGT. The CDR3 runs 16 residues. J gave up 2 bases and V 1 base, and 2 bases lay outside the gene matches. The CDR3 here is CASSYFGTGAYNEQFF. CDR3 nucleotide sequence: TGTGCCAGCAGTTACTTCGGGACAGGGGCCTACAATGAGCAGTTCTTC.

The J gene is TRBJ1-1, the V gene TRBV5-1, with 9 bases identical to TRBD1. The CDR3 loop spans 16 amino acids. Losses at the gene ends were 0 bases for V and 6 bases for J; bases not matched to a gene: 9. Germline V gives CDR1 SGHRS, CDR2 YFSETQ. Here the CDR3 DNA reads TGCGCCAGCAGCTTGGGTACAGGGGGCCTTAACGCTGAAGCTTTCTTT. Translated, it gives CASSLGTGGLNAEAFF.

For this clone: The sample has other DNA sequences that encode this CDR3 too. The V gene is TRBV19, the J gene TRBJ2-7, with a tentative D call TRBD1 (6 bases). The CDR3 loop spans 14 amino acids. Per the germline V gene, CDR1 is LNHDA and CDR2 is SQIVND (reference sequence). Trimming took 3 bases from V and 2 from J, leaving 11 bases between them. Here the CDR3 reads CASSISGGAYEQYF. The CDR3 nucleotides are TGTGCCAGTAGTATTTCTGGGGGCGCCTACGAGCAGTACTTC.

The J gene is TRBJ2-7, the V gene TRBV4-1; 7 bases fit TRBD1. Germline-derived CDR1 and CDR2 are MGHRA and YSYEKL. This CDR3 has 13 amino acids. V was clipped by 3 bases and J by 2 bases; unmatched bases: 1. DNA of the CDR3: TGCGCCAGCAGCCACGGGACAGCCTACGAGCAGTACTTC. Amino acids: CASSHGTAYEQYF.

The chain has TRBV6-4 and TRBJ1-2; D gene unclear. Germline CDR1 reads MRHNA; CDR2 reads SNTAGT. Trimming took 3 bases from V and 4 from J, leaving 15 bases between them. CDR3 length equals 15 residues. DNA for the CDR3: TGTGCCAGCAGTGAAGCGCCCGAAGCCACCTATGGCTACACCTTC. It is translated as CASSEAPEATYGYTF.

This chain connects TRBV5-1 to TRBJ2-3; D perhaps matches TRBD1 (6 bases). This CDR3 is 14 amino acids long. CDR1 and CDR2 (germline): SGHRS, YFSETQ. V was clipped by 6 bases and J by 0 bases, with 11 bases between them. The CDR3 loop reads CASNGQPSTDTQYF. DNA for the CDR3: TGCGCCAGCAACGGACAGCCTAGCACAGATACGCAGTATTTT.